This T cell receptor (beta chain) is drawn from a study of shared clonotypes between healthy human individuals. On this clone itself: Its antigen is still unknown.

Study conclusions and caveats: It was the non-shared clonotypes that had lower generation probabilities than clonotypes shared by all four donors.

Terminally differentiated effector memory CD45RA+ cells were excluded by CCR7 positive selection of CD45RO-negative cells. Germline V gene lookup returns CDR1 SEHNR and CDR2 FQNEAQ (reference sequence). CDR3 size: 12 residues. Trimming pared 8 bases from V and 7 bases from J, leaving 15 bases between. Profiled with immunoSEQ multiplex PCR; TCRdb holds only in-frame clones, not every one. The table shows about 2.2 million clones, with 90% to 95% occurring only once. This chain links TRBV7-9 with TRBJ2-7; weak D call: TRBD1 (6 bases). Sequenced: naive CD8+ T cells from PBMCs. The receptor was derived from a man aged 18 to 30 in good health. Some clones in this sample may be carry-over from other donors' samples. The DNA for the CDR3 is TGTGCCAGCGGCCCTGGGACATATGAGCAGTACTTC. Protein sequence: CASGPGTYEQYF.